The T cell receptor (beta chain) under discussion was sequenced for a study of OX40 agonist ivuxolimab in advanced cancers. Sequencing was performed with immunoSEQ multiplex PCR; in TCRdb, only in-frame clones are kept and a portion is missing. The sample shows 15,000 to 20,000 clones, 84% of them seen only once. CDR3 length equals 15 residues. V lost 4 bases to trimming and J lost 6 bases; unmatched junction nucleotides: 8. Germline V gene lookup returns CDR1 SGHTS and CDR2 YDEGEE. The V call is TRBV5-8, the J call TRBJ2-2, with TRBD1 identical over 8 bases. The source of this sequence is an adult with an advanced solid tumor such as melanoma, head and neck, liver or kidney cancer. The specimen was CD4+ or CD8+ T cells sorted from blood, collected in a trial of the OX40 agonist ivuxolimab. The CDR3 loop is CASSRGDRGSGELFF. For the CDR3, the DNA is TGTGCCAGCAGCCGGGGTGACAGGGGCTCCGGGGAGCTGTTTTTT.